The clone carrying this T cell receptor (beta chain) was found a few times. These data are taken from a study of blood T cells in healthy people across ages. Combining a sample-barcoded 5' primer with a J-beta primer mix, a second PCR ran for roughly 7 to 11 cycles. TCRdb processed the 5' RACE reads anew with MiXCR; each CDR3 protein has one entry. The sample records 980,000 or so distinct CDR3 sequences, about 48% being singletons. The sample taken for sequencing was blood. The sequence was collected from a young man in good health.

CDR3 nucleotides: TGTGCCAGCAGCTCCAGGCGGGACAGAACATTTAACTATGGCTACACCTTC. Its translation: CASSSRRDRTFNYGYTF. The chain couples TRBV12-3 or TRBV12-4 to TRBJ1-2, with 7 bases identical to TRBD1. The CDR3 totals 17 residues. The trim removed 6 bases at V and 1 base at J, leaving 14 bases unmatched.